The entry that follows covers one TCR beta chain sequence. Its antigen target is currently unknown. Base quality data are lacking; no much larger clone is found one base away. This sample stems from a study of blood T cells in healthy people across ages (dated by TCRdb to the mid-2010s). Study-wide context: In model experiments, template switching captured about one uniquely barcoded TCR beta cDNA molecule for every two T cells. Age-related changes in TCR beta repertoire diversity were measured in the study by deep sequencing normalized with unique cDNA molecular identifiers. The donors were divided into four age groups: young (average around 16 years), middle-aged (approximately 39), aged (approximately 62) and long-lived (roughly 82). To avoid experimental bias, donors of different ages were randomly spread across the sequencing lanes. Using the same blood draw, the study looked at two additional independent replicas of 1 million unique cDNA reads for two donors, one aged 18 to 30 and the other aged 80 or older.

Study-wide conclusions, independent of this receptor: Since profiling was done on bulk unsorted PBMCs, naive and antigen-experienced compartments could not be conclusively compared. Compared with the aged group, the long-lived group had more naive CD4+ T cells, fewer expanded clones and increased TCR diversity, a pattern suggesting age selection. Observed TCR beta diversity correlated strongly with the percentage of naive T cells measured by flow cytometry. Estimates of total diversity from one million sequenced T cells were regarded as lower bounds and underestimates. Observed TCR beta diversity per million T cells fell roughly linearly with age, and a significant reduction was already apparent by age about 38. Donor CMV infection status was unknown, potentially confounding age-related changes in expanded clonotypes.

V is trimmed back by 5 bases and J by 11 bases, and the junction contains 1 base that no gene match accounts for. The CDR3 starts with the cysteine, ends with the phenylalanine, and has 10 residues. Only the CDR3 DNA stays, 30 bases, in frame from base 1. CDR1 and CDR2, per the germline V gene, are MDHEN and SYDVKM. Preparation of the library involved 5' RACE. This sample was sequenced with an Illumina HiSeq 2500. A second 7 to 11 cycle PCR used a sample-barcoded 5' primer and a J-beta primer mix. A template-switch 5' adaptor carrying 12 random nucleotides introduced a unique molecular identifier onto each TCR beta cDNA molecule. Each sample yielded at least 3 million CDR3-containing paired-end reads. The Mint cDNA synthesis kit, primed by a TRBC-specific oligonucleotide, was used to synthesize first-strand cDNA from all RNA. Following uracil-DNA glycosylase treatment, all cDNA underwent a first 18-cycle PCR with the universal primers M1SS and BC2_uni_R. As for the original processing: Each sample was normalized by randomly selecting 1 million high-quality reads, each carrying a distinct molecular identifier. Reads with shared molecular identifiers were discarded instead of being binned into consensus sequences. MiTCR, with a Q25 quality threshold and the strictest error-elimination algorithm, was used for CDR3 identification, clonotype clustering and error correction. A nonparametric unseen species model using Euler transformation provided a lower-bound estimate of total TCR beta diversity. TCRdb passed the public sequencing reads through fastp at Q25 and MiXCR, retaining productive beta sequences. A single entry per CDR3 protein holds the most common genes and DNA from its merged rows. The authors' filters were not applied to this entry. The sample data list about 780,000 distinct CDR3 sequences, and around 68% of these were observed just once. The leading ten clones occupy about a quarter of the sample.

The donors were around 39 Caucasian individuals from Russia, aged roughly 6 to 90 years, who were systemically healthy. Each donor gave about 9.7 milliliters of peripheral blood, drawn into EDTA-treated Vacutainer tubes. Ficoll-Paque density-gradient centrifugation was used to isolate PBMCs, with at least 7 million obtained per sample. Trizol reagent was used to extract total RNA from the PBMCs, yielding at least 5 micrograms per sample. Naive CD45RAhigh/CD27high T cell percentages were measured by flow cytometry on a PBMC aliquot from every donor. Sequences were obtained from blood. In this chain, TRBV28 is recombined with TRBJ2-5; 8 bases in the middle match TRBD1. This receptor was taken from a man aged 25 to 40 in good health. CDR3 protein: CASSGDRQYF. The sequence in DNA is TGTGCCAGCAGTGGGGACAGGCAGTACTTC.